One sample yielded the 12 T cell receptor beta chains listed below, sequenced in a study of CD8 T cells in ankylosing spondylitis. Each CDR3 protein gets one entry after TCRdb re-called the 5' RACE reads with MiXCR. The repertoire holds 150,000 to 200,000 distinct CDR3 sequences, with over 15% as singletons. Sequencing was performed on blood, either unsorted or a sorted T cell fraction (not recorded which). These receptors were taken from a male donor between 5 and 29 years old with ankylosing spondylitis or in good health (not recorded which).

This clonotype has ten or more counts. V gene TRBV29-1 combines with J gene TRBJ1-1; D is uncertain. CDR1 SQVTM and CDR2 ANQGSEA come from the germline V gene. Trimming left V 1 base short and J 0 bases short, with 6 bases between. This CDR3 has 13 residues. The CDR3 protein is CSVEGLLNTEAFF. As DNA, the CDR3 is TGCAGCGTTGAAGGGCTTCTGAACACTGAAGCTTTCTTT.

There are many counts of this clonotype. The chain couples TRBV6-5 to TRBJ2-3; 8 bases match TRBD1. From germline, CDR1 is MNHEY and CDR2 SVGAGI. V lost 2 bases, J lost 2 bases, and 12 bases stayed unmatched. The length of the CDR3 is 18 residues. The CDR3 coding sequence is TGTGCCAGCAGTTACACAGGGGGGCGAATACAAATCACAGATACGCAGTATTTT. This encodes CASSYTGGRIQITDTQYF.

This clonotype appeared many times. V gene TRBV7-8 combines with J gene TRBJ2-7, with 9 bases aligning to TRBD1. CDR3 size: 14 residues. Germline V gene sequence: CDR1 SGHVS, CDR2 FQNEAQ. The junction had 2 bases not matched to a gene; V was cut back by 4 bases and J by 1 base. CDR3 protein: CASSSGTGSYEQYF. The CDR3 DNA reads TGTGCCAGCAGCTCCGGGACAGGGTCCTACGAGCAGTACTTC.

This clonotype was seen many times. The genes are TRBV3-1 and TRBJ2-2, with D perhaps TRBD2 (6 bases). The CDR3 is 16 residues long. V was cut by 4 bases and J by 6 bases, with 18 bases left in between. Germline V gene sequence: CDR1 LGHDT, CDR2 YNNKEL (reference sequence). For the CDR3, the DNA is TGTGCCAGCAGCCCCTTCGCCGGGAGAAGCGCCGGGGAGCTGTTTTTT. This encodes CASSPFAGRSAGELFF.

This clonotype was recorded many times. The chain employs TRBV29-1 and TRBJ2-1, with a weak D call TRBD1 (6 bases). Per germline, CDR1 SQVTM and CDR2 ANQGSEA. The CDR3 spans 12 residues. The V end was cut by 7 bases, the J end by 7 bases, with 14 bases between. CDR3 bases: TGCAGCGGCCTCAACAGGGTTAATGAGCAGTTCTTC. It codes for CSGLNRVNEQFF.

This clonotype was detected many times. V and J are TRBV5-1 and TRBJ2-5; D gene uncertain. This CDR3 region has 11 residues. Trimming cost V 6 bases and J 3 bases, with 6 bases left between them. The germline V gene encodes CDR1 SGHRS and CDR2 YFSETQ. This CDR3 reads CASTSEETQYF. CDR3 DNA sequence: TGCGCCAGCACGAGTGAAGAGACCCAGTACTTC. Supplemented by reference TRBV5-1 and TRBJ2-5, the full variable domain reads KAGVTQTPRYLIKTRGQQVTLSCSPISGHRSVSWYQQTPGQGLQFLFEYFSETQRNKGNFPGRFSGRQFSNSRSEMNVSTLELGDSALYLCASTSEETQYFGPGTRLLVL.

This chain joins TRBV19 and TRBJ2-2; the D gene is possibly TRBD1 (6 bases). The CDR3 is 15 residues long. Trimming pared 8 bases from V and 6 bases from J, leaving 19 bases between. Germline values: CDR1 LNHDA, CDR2 SQIVND (reference sequence). The CDR3 coding sequence is TGTGCCAGTTCAGCCCCCGGACAGTTTGCCGGGGAGCTGTTTTTT. Its translation is CASSAPGQFAGELFF.

This clonotype was detected ten times or more. V is TRBV27 and J is TRBJ1-2; 8 bases line up with TRBD1. The CDR3 loop spans 13 amino acids. Germline values: CDR1 MNHEY, CDR2 SMNVEV (reference sequence). V dropped 3 bases and J dropped 8; count of bases not matched to a gene: 5. DNA for the CDR3: TGTGCCAGCAGTTTGCAGGGGGCGCGGGGCTACACCTTC. Amino acids: CASSLQGARGYTF.

The chain is built from TRBV10-3 and TRBJ2-2; a weak D match, TRBD2 (6 bases). This CDR3 contains 14 residues. V was cut by 9 bases and J by 11 bases, with 22 bases left in between. Germline V lookup: CDR1 ENHRY, CDR2 SYGVKD. CDR3 sequence: CAIERGSGRGELFF. CDR3 in DNA: TGTGCCATTGAAAGGGGAAGCGGGCGCGGTGAGCTGTTTTTT.

The sample holds many counts of this clonotype. The V gene is TRBV5-1, the J gene TRBJ1-1, with 8 bases lining up with TRBD1. V shed 0 bases and J 5 bases; nucleotides not matched to a gene: 6. The CDR3 runs 15 residues. Germline CDR1 SGHRS, CDR2 YFSETQ. CDR3 in DNA: TGCGCCAGCAGCTTGGAGCCGGGACAGGCGACTGAAGCTTTCTTT. It yields the protein CASSLEPGQATEAFF.

Ten or more counts support this clonotype. The chain uses TRBV11-2 and TRBJ2-3; D gene ambiguous. The germline CDR1 and CDR2 sequences are SGHAT and FQNNGV. CDR3 length equals 16 residues. The ends were cut back, 5 bases at V and 0 bases at J, with 15 bases in the middle. The DNA for the CDR3 is TGTGCCAGCAGCACTATAAAGGGTGGTAGCACAGATACGCAGTATTTT. Amino acid sequence: CASSTIKGGSTDTQYF.

This clonotype was seen a single time. Given a much more abundant clone one base away, this may be a read error. CDR3 sequence: CPSSLEAGVTGELFF. CDR3 sequence (DNA): TGTCCCAGCAGCTTAGAGGCGGGAGTAACCGGGGAGCTGTTTTTT. The chain carries TRBV7-2 and TRBJ2-2, with TRBD2 matching 7 bases. The CDR3 is 15 residues long. Germline V gene data show CDR1 as SGHTA and CDR2 as FQGNSA.